The clone carrying this T cell receptor (beta chain) has more than one count but fewer than ten. Antigen specificity is unknown. The sample belongs to a study of OX40 agonist ivuxolimab in advanced cancers. Study in general: At 0.01 to 10 mg/kg, ivuxolimab was administered intravenously to patients every 2 weeks. The study, taken as a whole, reports: Some patients who did not respond also had low normalized T-cell clonal expansion. The mean number of expanded clones was higher in CD8+ T cells than in CD4+.

Using immunoSEQ multiplex PCR, the repertoire was profiled, and TCRdb retains in-frame clones only, with some absent. The sample lists some 64,000 clones, roughly 87% seen once, with roughly 0.79% in the top ten. Looked up from germline, CDR1 is LNHDA and CDR2 is SQIVND (reference sequence). The CDR3 has 16 residues. V dropped 5 bases and J dropped 5; count of bases not matched to a gene: 11. This sequence joins TRBV19 and TRBJ1-1; 10 nucleotides align to TRBD1. The receptor was isolated from an adult with an advanced solid tumor such as melanoma, head and neck, liver or kidney cancer. The sample consisted of CD4+ or CD8+ T cells sorted from blood, taken in a trial of the OX40 agonist ivuxolimab. CDR3 DNA sequence: TGTGCCAGTAGTCTGCTCCCGGGACAGGGGAGGACTGAAGCTTTCTTT. This gives the protein CASSLLPGQGRTEAFF.